Below are 29 T cell receptor beta chains sequenced from a single sample in a study of circulating and synovial CD4+ cells in juvenile arthritis. Sequencing was performed with immunoSEQ multiplex PCR; in TCRdb, only in-frame clones are kept and a portion is missing. The sample gives about 32,000 clones, approximately 92% of which show up once; 2.5% to 3% is in the top ten. The sample was CD4+ T cells from blood. The source is a human donor with juvenile idiopathic arthritis.

The genes are TRBV30 and TRBJ2-7, with 8 bases lining up with TRBD1. The CDR3 is 15 amino acids. Trimming at V came to 3 bases and at J to 2 bases, leaving 9 bases not matched to a gene. Germline-derived CDR1 and CDR2 are GTSNPN and SVGIG (reference sequence). The CDR3: CAWRPYGQGPYEQYF. In nucleotides, the CDR3 is TGTGCCTGGAGGCCATACGGACAGGGACCCTACGAGCAGTACTTC.

This clone has just one count. J is TRBJ2-5 and V is TRBV5-1; 11 bases align to TRBD2. The ends lost 2 bases at V and 5 bases at J; junction bases unmatched: 2. The CDR3 runs 14 residues. Germline V lookup: CDR1 SGHRS, CDR2 YFSETQ. Written as DNA, the CDR3 is TGCGCCAGCAGCTTTAGCGGGAGGGCGGAGACCCAGTACTTC. Its translation: CASSFSGRAETQYF.

The rearrangement joins TRBV30 to TRBJ2-3; D is ambiguous. V dropped 4 bases and J dropped 2 bases, with 13 bases sitting between them. CDR3 size: 14 residues. Per germline, CDR1 GTSNPN and CDR2 SVGIG (reference sequence). The CDR3 is CAWIGQISTDTQYF. The CDR3 DNA sequence: TGTGCCTGGATTGGGCAAATTTCCACAGATACGCAGTATTTT.

The CDR3 DNA sequence: TGTGCCAGCAGCCAAGTAGGTAGCGGGAGGTCTAATGAGCAGTTCTTC. Amino acid sequence: CASSQVGSGRSNEQFF. This rearrangement joins TRBV4-2 to TRBJ2-1; TRBD2 aligns across 10 bases. The CDR3 totals 16 residues. V dropped 1 base and J dropped 7; count of bases not matched to a gene: 7. Germline CDR1 and CDR2: LGHNA and YNFKEQ.

The chain is built from TRBV28 and TRBJ1-1; D uncertain. From germline, CDR1 is MDHEN and CDR2 SYDVKM. The V end was cut by 3 bases, the J end by 4 bases, with 15 bases between. The CDR3 covers 15 residues. The CDR3 DNA reads as TGTGCCAGCAGTTTTTCTCTCCAAGGGAGCACTGAAGCTTTCTTT. This gives the protein CASSFSLQGSTEAFF.

The count of this clone is one. The rearrangement links TRBV7-9 to TRBJ1-2; possibly TRBD1 for D (6 bases). Germline V gene data show CDR1 as SEHNR and CDR2 as FQNEAQ (reference sequence). Trimming left V 5 bases short and J 4 bases short, with 17 bases between. The CDR3 consists of 15 residues. Written as DNA, the CDR3 is TGTGCCAGCAGCGGGACATTCGGCCCCAGCTATGGCTACACCTTC. Translation gives CASSGTFGPSYGYTF.

The V gene is TRBV18, the J gene TRBJ2-4, with D maybe TRBD2 (5 bases). There are 20 residues in the CDR3. Between the trimmed V and J ends, which lost 3 bases and 1 base, there was a span of 25 bases. The germline gives CDR1 KGHSH, CDR2 LQKENI. CDR3: CASSPLRVSRDPAAKNIQYF. The DNA of the CDR3 is TGTGCCAGCTCACCCCTCCGTGTCAGCCGGGATCCCGCGGCCAAAAACATTCAGTACTTC.

The V gene is TRBV5-1, the J gene TRBJ1-4; 9 bases fit TRBD1. Trimming removed 3 bases from V and 5 bases from J; junction bases left unmatched: 2. The CDR3 spans 14 residues. Germline-derived CDR1 and CDR2 are SGHRS and YFSETQ. This CDR3 reads CASSSGQGNEKLFF. The CDR3 region has the DNA TGCGCCAGCAGCTCGGGACAGGGCAATGAAAAACTGTTTTTT.

The chain is built from TRBV19 and TRBJ1-5; 8 positions agree with TRBD1. The V and J ends lost 6 bases and 1 base, in that order; junction bases with no gene match: 5. The germline V gene encodes CDR1 LNHDA and CDR2 SQIVND (reference sequence). The length of the CDR3 is 15 residues. CDR3 amino acids: CASRDRAGSNQPQHF. Here the CDR3 DNA reads TGTGCCAGTAGGGACAGGGCGGGGAGCAATCAGCCCCAGCATTTT.

This clone was observed a few times. The chain couples TRBV18 to TRBJ2-6; tentative D call: TRBD1 (5 bases). Trimming shortened V by 3 bases and J by 0 bases, and 12 bases separated the two germline ends. The germline V gene encodes CDR1 KGHSH and CDR2 LQKENI. The CDR3 is 17 residues long. Written as DNA, the CDR3 is TGTGCCAGCTCACCCGCCCAGGGAAGCTCTGGGGCCAACGTCCTGACTTTC. Protein: CASSPAQGSSGANVLTF. Full variable domain (rest looked up from reference TRBV18 and TRBJ2-6): NAGVMQNPRHLVRRRGQEARLRCSPMKGHSHVYWYRQLPEEGLKFMVYLQKENIIDESGMPKERFSAEFPKEGPSILRIQQVVRGDSAAYFCASSPAQGSSGANVLTFGAGSRLTVL.

The V and J genes are TRBV10-3 and TRBJ1-5, with TRBD1 matching 8 bases. CDR1 is ENHRY and CDR2 is SYGVKD in the germline V gene. This CDR3 region has 16 residues. V lost 4 bases and J lost 7; bases outside the gene matches: 12. In DNA form, the CDR3 reads TGTGCCATCAGTGCGGACAGGGAAAGTGGGCGGCAGCCCCAGCATTTT. Translated, it gives CAISADRESGRQPQHF.

V usage is TRBV11-3 and J usage is TRBJ1-1; 8 bases line up with TRBD1. Germline V CDR1 and CDR2: SGHNT, YENEEA. The CDR3 has 14 residues. The ends lost 5 bases at V and 4 bases at J; junction bases unmatched: 6. For the CDR3, the DNA is TGTGCCAGCAGCGCACAGGGGGATTTCACTGAAGCTTTCTTT. Its protein is CASSAQGDFTEAFF.

The chain carries TRBV30 and TRBJ1-1; 7 bases are a match to TRBD1. Germline V gene sequence: CDR1 GTSNPN, CDR2 SVGIG (reference sequence). The CDR3 has 13 amino acids. V lost 1 base, J lost 7 bases, and 6 bases stayed unmatched. DNA of the CDR3: TGTGCCTGGAGTGGACAGGGCCGTGGTGAAGCTTTCTTT. Its translation: CAWSGQGRGEAFF.

The chain employs TRBV5-4 and TRBJ2-4; 9 bases fit TRBD1. V gave up 4 bases and J gave up 6 bases; unmatched junction bases: 14. Per germline, CDR1 SGHNT and CDR2 YYREEE (reference sequence). The CDR3 runs 17 residues. The CDR3 here is CASSRGVTGGFGNIQYF. The CDR3 region has the DNA TGTGCCAGCAGCCGCGGAGTGACAGGGGGGTTTGGAAACATTCAGTACTTC.

The chain couples TRBV6-5 to TRBJ2-7; 10 bases are shared with TRBD2. This CDR3 has 14 residues. Germline CDR1 is MNHEY and CDR2 is SVGAGI. With V trimmed by 7 bases and J by 4 bases, 7 bases remained unmatched. CDR3 coding DNA: TGTGCCAGCATTAGGACTAGCGGTTATTACGAGCAGTACTTC. It translates to CASIRTSGYYEQYF.

The CDR3 coding sequence is TGTGCCTGGAGGGTTCGGGGACAAAACACTGAAGCTTTCTTT. This gives the protein CAWRVRGQNTEAFF. The rearrangement links TRBV30 to TRBJ1-1; D is possibly TRBD1 (6 bases). The CDR3 runs 14 residues. V lost 3 bases to trimming and J lost 2 bases, with 13 bases between them. Germline CDR1 and CDR2: GTSNPN and SVGIG (reference sequence).

This sequence joins TRBV28 and TRBJ2-4; D might be TRBD1 (5 bases). The CDR3 sequence is 18 residues long. The V end lost 2 bases, the J end lost 2 bases, and 19 bases lay between the germline ends. Germline CDR1 and CDR2: MDHEN and SYDVKM. The CDR3 DNA is TGTGCCAGCAGTTTAGACAGAAGGAGTTCTGGGACCAAAAACATTCAGTACTTC. It encodes CASSLDRRSSGTKNIQYF.

CDR3 sequence reads: CSVESVAGGKGTQYF. In DNA, the CDR3 is TGCAGCGTTGAATCGGTAGCGGGAGGGAAGGGGACCCAGTACTTC. This chain connects TRBV29-1 to TRBJ2-5; 11 bases are shared with TRBD2. The CDR3 has 15 amino acids. After removal of 2 bases from V and 7 bases from J, the junction contained 9 bases not matched to a gene. From germline, CDR1 is SQVTM and CDR2 ANQGSEA.

The genes are TRBV4-1 and TRBJ2-1, with TRBD2 matching 9 bases. Germline V gives CDR1 MGHRA, CDR2 YSYEKL. The CDR3 extends over 19 amino acids. Losses at the gene ends were 0 bases for V and 4 bases for J; bases not matched to a gene: 13. DNA for the CDR3: TGCGCCAGCAGCCAAGATGAAAAGGCGGGAGGGCCAAGGTACAATGAGCAGTTCTTC. Amino acid sequence: CASSQDEKAGGPRYNEQFF.

The chain couples TRBV9 to TRBJ2-5, with 12 bases that match TRBD2. The CDR3 sequence is 15 residues long. V was pared by 3 bases and J by 5 bases, with 5 bases of the junction left unmatched. Germline V gene data show CDR1 as SGDLS and CDR2 as YYNGEE. The CDR3 reads CASSARLAGDETQYF. CDR3 in DNA: TGTGCCAGCAGCGCACGACTAGCGGGAGATGAGACCCAGTACTTC.

V usage is TRBV28 and J usage is TRBJ2-7; 14 nucleotides agree with TRBD2. The CDR3 is 14 amino acids. V lost 4 bases and J lost 11; bases outside the gene matches: 7. Germline V lookup: CDR1 MDHEN, CDR2 SYDVKM. The CDR3 DNA is TGTGCCAGCAGTTCCGCGGGACTAGCGGGAGTGGAGTACTTC. Amino acid sequence: CASSSAGLAGVEYF.

This clone was counted only a few times. The genes are TRBV2 and TRBJ2-3; D is uncertain. The germline V gene has CDR1 SNHLY and CDR2 FYNNEI. The CDR3 contains 14 residues. V was pared by 4 bases and J by 3 bases, with 11 bases between. This chain's CDR3 is CASSARSRTDTQYF. DNA for the CDR3: TGTGCCAGCAGTGCTCGTAGCCGGACAGATACGCAGTATTTT.

The sample holds one count of this clone. The chain carries TRBV7-2 and TRBJ2-2; D might be TRBD1 (6 bases). The CDR3 totals 16 residues. The germline CDR1 and CDR2 sequences are SGHTA and FQGNSA. Trimming took off 1 base at V and 5 bases at J, with 14 bases between the two ends. The CDR3 here is CASSLDSNRVTGELFF. CDR3 nucleotides: TGTGCCAGCAGCTTAGATTCGAACAGGGTTACCGGGGAGCTGTTTTTT.

This chain links TRBV27 with TRBJ2-7; TRBD2 agrees at 11 bases. Unmatched junction bases numbered 7, after V lost 3 bases and J lost 6 bases. The CDR3 consists of 15 residues. Germline CDR1 is MNHEY and CDR2 is SMNVEV (reference sequence). This chain's CDR3 is CASSFYLAGGGEQYF. As DNA, the CDR3 is TGTGCCAGCAGTTTCTATCTAGCGGGAGGTGGCGAGCAGTACTTC.

The rearrangement joins TRBV9 to TRBJ2-1; possibly TRBD2 for D (6 bases). The CDR3 spans 11 residues. Looked up from germline, CDR1 is SGDLS and CDR2 is YYNGEE. V lost 3 bases and J 10 bases, leaving 8 bases between the germline ends. CDR3 sequence: CASSGGVEQFF. As DNA, the CDR3 is TGTGCCAGCAGCGGGGGGGTCGAGCAGTTCTTC. The full variable domain, its missing parts supplied by reference TRBV9 and TRBJ2-1, is DSGVTQTPKHLITATGQRVTLRCSPRSGDLSVYWYQQSLDQGLQFLIQYYNGEERAKGNILERFSAQQFPDLHSELNLSSLELGDSALYFCASSGGVEQFFGPGTRLTVL.

V gene TRBV28 combines with J gene TRBJ1-1; D remains ambiguous. CDR3 length: 19 amino acids. V was shortened by 3 bases and J by 1 base, with 24 bases between the two germline ends. Germline V CDR1 and CDR2: MDHEN, SYDVKM. This CDR3 reads CASSFVTTDRKTANTEAFF. The CDR3 coding sequence is TGTGCCAGCAGTTTCGTCACGACGGATCGAAAAACAGCGAACACTGAAGCTTTCTTT. The variable domain in full, with the rest retrieved from reference TRBV28 and TRBJ1-1, is DVKVTQSSRYLVKRTGEKVFLECVQDMDHENMFWYRQDPGLGLRLIYFSYDVKMKEKGDIPEGYSVSREKKERFSLILESASTNQTSMYLCASSFVTTDRKTANTEAFFGQGTRLTVV.

The J gene is TRBJ1-2, the V gene TRBV28, with 7 bases lining up with TRBD1. This CDR3 spans 13 amino acids. V lost 7 bases, J lost 5 bases, and 7 bases stayed unmatched. Germline CDR1 and CDR2: MDHEN and SYDVKM. CDR3 nucleotide sequence: TGTGCCAGCAAACGACAGGGCCATTATGGCTACACCTTC. It translates to CASKRQGHYGYTF.

The chain has TRBV21-1 and TRBJ2-3; the D call in the table, TRBD2, was not verified against the DNA. TRBV21-1 is marked as a pseudogene. The CDR3 length is 16 residues. CDR3 sequence reads: CASSRKAGEATDTQYF. The CDR3 DNA reads as TGTGCCAGCAGCAGAAAAGCCGGGGAGGCCACAGATACGCAGTATTTT.

The V call is TRBV5-4, the J call TRBJ1-4; D unclear. In germline, CDR1 is SGHNT, CDR2 YYREEE (reference sequence). V lost 4 bases and J 6 bases, leaving 16 bases between the germline ends. The CDR3 contains 15 residues. CDR3 protein: CASSVPGAGDEKLFF. CDR3 sequence (DNA): TGTGCCAGCAGCGTACCGGGAGCTGGGGATGAAAAACTGTTTTTT. The whole variable domain, remainder taken from reference TRBV5-4 and TRBJ1-4, is ETGVTQSPTHLIKTRGQQVTLRCSSQSGHNTVSWYQQALGQGPQFIFQYYREEENGRGNFPPRFSGLQFPNYSSELNVNALELDDSALYLCASSVPGAGDEKLFFGSGTQLSVL.